This T cell receptor beta chain was found in a study of vaccination effects on CD4 cells after COVID-19 (dated by TCRdb to 2022 to 2024). As for the study more broadly: Two doses of either the BNT162b2 or the mRNA-1273 mRNA SARS-CoV-2 vaccine were administered to participants. SARS-CoV-2 spike-specific CD4+ TCR repertoires were compared before and after mRNA vaccination in COVID-19 convalescent patients and in infection-naive vaccine recipients. Altogether, 10 COVID-19 convalescent patients and 4 SARS-CoV-2-naive healthy vaccine recipients made up the full study. Cultures from other donors in the study were sequenced using the Oncomine TCR Beta short-read assay on an Illumina iSeq 100. Summary of the overall study and its limitations: Marked clonal contraction was observed in both infection-induced and vaccine-induced clones at late post-vaccination timepoints, consistent with waning T cell responses. Limitations of the study were the small number of convalescent patients and the absence of early post-infection timepoints. In healthy vaccine recipients, vaccine-induced clones were almost all SARS-CoV-2 mono-reactive, with only 1 of 255 cross-reactive with common cold coronaviruses.

The ViraFEST assay stimulated PBMC with viral peptide pools and then used TCR sequencing to identify antigen-specific CD4+ T cell clonotypes by expansion. After approximately eleven days of culture, CD4+ T cells were isolated with the EasySep CD4+ T cell isolation kit. The absence of prior SARS-CoV-2 infection in healthy vaccine recipients was confirmed by negative nucleocapsid antibodies before and after vaccination. Over 1.5 million PBMC per well were cultured with roughly 10 ug/ml peptides in IMDM containing about 5% human AB serum, 10 IU/ml IL-2 and gentamicin. On days 3 and 7, half of the culture medium was replaced with fresh IL-2-containing medium. Unless noted otherwise, every peptide stimulation condition was grown in triplicate wells. Using Ficoll-Paque Plus gradient centrifugation, PBMC were separated from whole blood and then either used fresh or cryopreserved at -140C. The spike proteins of SARS-CoV-2 and of the common cold coronaviruses HCoV-NL63, HCoV-OC43 and HCoV-229E were spanned by overlapping peptide pools. The QIAamp micro DNA kit was used to extract genomic DNA from the cultured CD4+ T cells.

A note on this clone: Its antigen is still unknown. The input lacks base qualities; no much larger clone sits a single base away.

Library generation was performed with the immunoSEQ multiplex PCR assay. DNA from the cultured, isolated CD4+ T cells was subjected to TCR beta CDR3 sequencing. In the original analysis: Non-productive TCR sequences were removed and reads were trimmed to the CDR3 region, keeping CDR3s of at least 7 amino acids. Antigen-specific clonotypes were identified using the MANAFEST web app by comparison of expansion in peptide wells against reference cultures. To be called positive, a clone needed expansion at FDR<0.05 compared with the reference and with all other wells, an odds ratio greater than 5, and a frequency greater than 0.1% in two replicate wells. A clonotype was defined as cross-reactive if the clonotype was significantly expanded both in SARS-CoV-2 spike wells and in at least one common cold coronavirus spike condition. Levenshtein distance calculated with the stringdist R package was used to assess CDR3 similarity, and unrooted trees were constructed with ape in R 3.6.1. What TCRdb holds here is the immuneACCESS table cut down to in-frame rearrangements. Part of the clones is not present; checked against another copy, under half of the missing clones reflect an unresolved V gene, and the others are unexplained. V and J calls and clone size come straight from that table; D and trimming were deduced from the DNA. This sample comprises under 80,000 clones, 70% to 75% of them detected only once. The ten largest clonotypes hold approximately 2% of the sample.

The germline V end is reduced by 2 bases and the J end by 6 bases; junction bases left unmatched: 0. Based on the germline V gene, the CDR1 and CDR2 sequences are KGHDR and SFDVKD. Measured from the cysteine to the phenylalanine, the CDR3 is 13 residues long. Only the CDR3 part of the read is kept: 39 bases, read in frame from the first base. Sequencing used CD4+ T cells from PBMCs cultured with HCoV-229E spike peptides, obtained before COVID-19 vaccination. The cell subset or site label, as the study defines it: HCoV-229E spike overlapping peptide pool stimulation. The chain employs TRBV24-1 and TRBJ2-3, with TRBD1 identical over 8 junction bases. This receptor was obtained from a human donor who received a COVID-19 vaccine. The CDR3 reads CATSDYRGDTQYF. The nucleotide sequence reads as follows: TGTGCCACCAGTGATTACAGGGGGGATACGCAGTATTTT.